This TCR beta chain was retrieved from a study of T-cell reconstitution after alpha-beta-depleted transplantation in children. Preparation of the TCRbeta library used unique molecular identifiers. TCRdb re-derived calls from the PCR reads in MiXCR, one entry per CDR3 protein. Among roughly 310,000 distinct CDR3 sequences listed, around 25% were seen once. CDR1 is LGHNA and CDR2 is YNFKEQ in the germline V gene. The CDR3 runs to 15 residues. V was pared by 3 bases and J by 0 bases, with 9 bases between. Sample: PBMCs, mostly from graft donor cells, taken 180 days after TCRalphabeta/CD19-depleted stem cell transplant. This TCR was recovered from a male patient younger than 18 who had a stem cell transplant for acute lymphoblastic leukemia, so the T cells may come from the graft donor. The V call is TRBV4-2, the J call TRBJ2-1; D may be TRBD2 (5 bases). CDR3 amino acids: CASSQRASSYNEQFF. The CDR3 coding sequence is TGTGCCAGCAGCCAGCGGGCCAGCTCCTACAATGAGCAGTTCTTC.